The 8 T cell receptor beta chains reported below all come from one sample, sequenced in a study of blood T cell repertoires in COVID-19. The table came from immunoSEQ multiplex PCR; TCRdb's copy has only in-frame clones and leaves some out. Of about 34,000 clones in the sample, roughly 80% were seen once. Sequencing was done on a sample of peripheral blood. The origin of the receptors is an older man with COVID-19, enrolled during active disease.

The gene calls are TRBV27 and TRBJ1-1; weak D call: TRBD1 (5 bases). Germline V gene data show CDR1 as MNHEY and CDR2 as SMNVEV (reference sequence). Trimming left V 4 bases short and J 7 bases short, with 22 bases between. There are 16 residues in the CDR3. The chain's CDR3 is CASSSPLGLRDGEAFF. The CDR3 region has the DNA TGTGCCAGCAGTTCTCCATTGGGACTCAGGGATGGTGAAGCTTTCTTT.

This clone appeared once. The V and J genes are TRBV11-3 and TRBJ2-5; possible D gene TRBD1, 7 bases. Trimming removed 2 bases from V and 7 bases from J, with 20 bases in between. Germline V gene lookup returns CDR1 SGHNT and CDR2 YENEEA. The CDR3 totals 16 residues. The CDR3 reads CASSLTPTGPGGTQYF. CDR3 bases: TGTGCCAGCAGCTTAACCCCGACAGGGCCCGGGGGGACCCAGTACTTC.

This clone was seen only a few times. J is TRBJ2-7 and V is TRBV29-1; 12 bases agree with TRBD2. J lost 6 bases, V lost 7 bases, and 10 bases had no gene match. Germline assignment: CDR1 SQVTM and CDR2 ANQGSEA. This CDR3 comprises 14 residues. This chain's CDR3 is CSATPSGRASEQYF. The CDR3 nucleotides read TGCAGCGCCACGCCTAGCGGGAGGGCCTCCGAGCAGTACTTC.

J is TRBJ1-5 and V is TRBV28; D call uncertain. Germline V lookup: CDR1 MDHEN, CDR2 SYDVKM. The CDR3 extends over 14 amino acids. The V end was cut by 3 bases, the J end by 0 bases, with 6 bases between. CDR3 nucleotides: TGTGCCAGCAGTTTGCCCGGTAGCAATCAGCCCCAGCATTTT. This encodes CASSLPGSNQPQHF.

This clone appeared once. The J gene is TRBJ2-1, the V gene TRBV5-6; the D is unclear. The CDR3 spans 14 residues. Germline CDR1 and CDR2: SGHDT and YYEEEE. V shed 1 base and J shed 5 bases, with 10 bases lying between them. CDR3 DNA: TGTGCCAGCAGCTTGTTGGGCCAGAACAATGAGCAGTTCTTC. Amino acid sequence: CASSLLGQNNEQFF.

The V gene is TRBV6-6, the J gene TRBJ1-2; 7 bases agree with TRBD1. Trimming took 6 bases from V and 6 from J; bases not matched to a gene: 4. This CDR3 contains 12 residues. Germline CDR1 is MNHNY and CDR2 is SVGAGI (reference sequence). The CDR3 DNA reads as TGTGCCAGCAGACAGGGGTTGCATGGCTACACCTTC. It yields the protein CASRQGLHGYTF.

V usage is TRBV7-3 and J usage is TRBJ2-2; 8 nucleotides match TRBD2. The V segment lost 5 bases and the J segment 0 bases; nucleotides outside the gene matches: 2. Germline V gene data show CDR1 as SGHTA and CDR2 as FQGTGA. The CDR3 is 15 amino acids. This CDR3 reads CASSRSGTNTGELFF. The CDR3 DNA reads TGTGCCAGCAGCCGTAGCGGGACGAACACCGGGGAGCTGTTTTTT.

This chain connects TRBV28 to TRBJ1-2; D is uncertain. CDR3 length equals 14 residues. V lost 5 bases, J lost 4 bases, and 14 bases lay in between. Germline lookup yields CDR1 MDHEN and CDR2 SYDVKM. Here the CDR3 reads CASSIRPSGYGYTF. DNA of the CDR3: TGTGCCAGCAGTATCCGCCCGAGTGGCTATGGCTACACCTTC.